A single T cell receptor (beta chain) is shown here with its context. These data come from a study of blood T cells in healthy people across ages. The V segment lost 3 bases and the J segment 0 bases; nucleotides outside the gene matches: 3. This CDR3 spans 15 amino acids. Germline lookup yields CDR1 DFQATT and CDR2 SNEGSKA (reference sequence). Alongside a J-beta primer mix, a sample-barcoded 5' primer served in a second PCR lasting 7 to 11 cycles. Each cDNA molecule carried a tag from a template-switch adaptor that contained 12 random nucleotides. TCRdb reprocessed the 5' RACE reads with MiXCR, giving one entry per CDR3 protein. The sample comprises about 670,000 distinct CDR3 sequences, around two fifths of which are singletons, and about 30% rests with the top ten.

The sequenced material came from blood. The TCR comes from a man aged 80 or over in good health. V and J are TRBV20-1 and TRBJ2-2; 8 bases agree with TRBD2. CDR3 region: CSARPLAANTGELFF. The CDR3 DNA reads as TGCAGTGCTAGGCCACTAGCGGCGAACACCGGGGAGCTGTTTTTT.